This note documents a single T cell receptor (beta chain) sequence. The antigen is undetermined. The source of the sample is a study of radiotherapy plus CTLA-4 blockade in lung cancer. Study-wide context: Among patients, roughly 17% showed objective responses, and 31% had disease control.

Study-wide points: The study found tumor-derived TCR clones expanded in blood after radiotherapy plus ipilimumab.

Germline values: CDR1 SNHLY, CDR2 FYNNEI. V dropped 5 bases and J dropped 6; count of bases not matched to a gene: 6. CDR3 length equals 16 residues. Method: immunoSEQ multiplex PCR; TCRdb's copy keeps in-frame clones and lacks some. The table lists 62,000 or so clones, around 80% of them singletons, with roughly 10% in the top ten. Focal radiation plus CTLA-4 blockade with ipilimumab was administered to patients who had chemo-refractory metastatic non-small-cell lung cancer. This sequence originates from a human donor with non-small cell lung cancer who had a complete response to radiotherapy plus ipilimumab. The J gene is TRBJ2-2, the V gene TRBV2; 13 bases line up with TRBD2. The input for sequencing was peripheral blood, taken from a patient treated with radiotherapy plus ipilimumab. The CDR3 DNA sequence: TGTGCCAGCAGTCGGACTAGCGGGAGCATTTCCGGGGAGCTGTTTTTT. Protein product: CASSRTSGSISGELFF.